A single sample gave rise to the 9 T cell receptor beta chains below, sequenced in a study of monozygotic twins with cystic fibrosis (dated by TCRdb to the early 2020s). Receptors were amplified or captured by the immunoSEQ multiplex PCR assay. TCRdb took over this immuneACCESS table, retaining in-frame rearrangements with V and J assigned. Such tables are incomplete; in checked studies, under half of the missing clones stem from an unresolved V gene, and the remainder is unexplained. The table for this sample lists under 40,000 clones; roughly 96% of them were counted only once. About 0.16% of the sample rests with the top ten. Source material: blood. These TCRs come from a girl between 2 and 10 years old with cystic fibrosis.

The CDR3 is CASSEVQQGNEQYF. DNA for the CDR3: TGTGCCAGCAGCGAGGTTCAGCAGGGGAACGAGCAGTACTTC. V usage is TRBV7-9 and J usage is TRBJ2-7; D is possibly TRBD1 (6 bases). The CDR3 has 14 residues. Trimming took off 5 bases at V and 5 bases at J, with 16 bases between the two ends. CDR1 and CDR2 (germline): SEHNR, FQNEAQ (reference sequence).

This chain connects TRBV4-1 to TRBJ2-7; the D is unclear. This CDR3 comprises 15 residues. The germline V gene encodes CDR1 MGHRA and CDR2 YSYEKL. V dropped 1 base and J dropped 2 bases, with 12 bases sitting between them. CDR3 in amino acids: CASSQAQGGAYEQYF. The CDR3, as DNA: TGCGCCAGCAGCCAAGCCCAAGGTGGGGCCTACGAGCAGTACTTC.

The chain links TRBV9 to TRBJ1-1, with D possibly TRBD1 on 5 matching bases. In germline, CDR1 is SGDLS, CDR2 YYNGEE. Trimming took 3 bases from V and 3 from J, leaving 15 bases between them. The CDR3 is made up of 15 amino acids. The CDR3 sequence is CASSGGTAVYTEAFF. For the CDR3, the DNA is TGTGCCAGCAGCGGAGGGACGGCTGTATACACTGAAGCTTTCTTT.

This chain uses TRBV10-3 with TRBJ1-5, with TRBD1 matching over 7 bases. Germline values: CDR1 ENHRY, CDR2 SYGVKD. Trimming took 2 bases from V and 2 from J; bases not matched to a gene: 0. The CDR3 consists of 14 residues. CDR3 amino acids: CAISEGQGNQPQHF. CDR3 coding DNA: TGTGCCATCAGTGAGGGACAGGGCAATCAGCCCCAGCATTTT.

The chain joins TRBV5-6 to TRBJ1-1; TRBD1 matches at 10 bases. The junction had 6 bases not matched to a gene; V was cut back by 7 bases and J by 6 bases. CDR3 length equals 13 residues. The germline V gene encodes CDR1 SGHDT and CDR2 YYEEEE. This chain's CDR3 is CASGTGVAAEAFF. CDR3 DNA sequence: TGTGCCAGCGGGACAGGGGTCGCGGCTGAAGCTTTCTTT.

The chain employs TRBV30 and TRBJ1-3; D gene unclear. In germline, CDR1 is GTSNPN, CDR2 SVGIG (reference sequence). Trimming took off 3 bases at V and 0 bases at J, with 15 bases between the two ends. CDR3 length: 16 amino acids. The CDR3 loop is CAWRSSGLSSGNTIYF. CDR3 sequence (DNA): TGTGCCTGGAGAAGTTCGGGCCTGAGCTCTGGAAACACCATATATTTT.

This sequence joins TRBV5-6 and TRBJ2-1; no clear D. The germline V gene encodes CDR1 SGHDT and CDR2 YYEEEE. This CDR3 contains 13 residues. V shed 0 bases and J shed 7 bases, with 8 bases lying between them. The CDR3 bases are TGTGCCAGCAGCTTGGGGATCGGGAATGAGCAGTTCTTC. Protein: CASSLGIGNEQFF. The entire variable domain, with the rest obtained from reference TRBV5-6 and TRBJ2-1, is as follows: DAGVTQSPTHLIKTRGQQVTLRCSPKSGHDTVSWYQQALGQGPQFIFQYYEEEERQRGNFPDRFSGHQFPNYSSELNVNALLLGDSALYLCASSLGIGNEQFFGPGTRLTVL.

The V gene is TRBV5-4, the J gene TRBJ1-2; no reliable D call. The CDR3 totals 14 residues. Germline V gives CDR1 SGHNT, CDR2 YYREEE (reference sequence). Deletions cut 3 bases from V and 8 bases from J, with 17 bases between. The CDR3 bases are TGTGCCAGCAGCTCCCCTCAGTCAGTGGGAGGCTACACCTTC. Its protein product is CASSSPQSVGGYTF. Supplemented by reference TRBV5-4 and TRBJ1-2, the full variable domain reads ETGVTQSPTHLIKTRGQQVTLRCSSQSGHNTVSWYQQALGQGPQFIFQYYREEENGRGNFPPRFSGLQFPNYSSELNVNALELDDSALYLCASSSPQSVGGYTFGSGTRLTVV.

The gene calls are TRBV19 and TRBJ2-7; 11 positions match TRBD2. The ends lost 8 bases at V and 4 bases at J; junction bases unmatched: 7. CDR3 length: 14 residues. The V gene's germline CDR1 is LNHDA and CDR2 SQIVND (reference sequence). The CDR3 region is CASASGTSGYEQYF. The CDR3 nucleotides are TGTGCCAGTGCCTCCGGGACTAGCGGATACGAGCAGTACTTC.